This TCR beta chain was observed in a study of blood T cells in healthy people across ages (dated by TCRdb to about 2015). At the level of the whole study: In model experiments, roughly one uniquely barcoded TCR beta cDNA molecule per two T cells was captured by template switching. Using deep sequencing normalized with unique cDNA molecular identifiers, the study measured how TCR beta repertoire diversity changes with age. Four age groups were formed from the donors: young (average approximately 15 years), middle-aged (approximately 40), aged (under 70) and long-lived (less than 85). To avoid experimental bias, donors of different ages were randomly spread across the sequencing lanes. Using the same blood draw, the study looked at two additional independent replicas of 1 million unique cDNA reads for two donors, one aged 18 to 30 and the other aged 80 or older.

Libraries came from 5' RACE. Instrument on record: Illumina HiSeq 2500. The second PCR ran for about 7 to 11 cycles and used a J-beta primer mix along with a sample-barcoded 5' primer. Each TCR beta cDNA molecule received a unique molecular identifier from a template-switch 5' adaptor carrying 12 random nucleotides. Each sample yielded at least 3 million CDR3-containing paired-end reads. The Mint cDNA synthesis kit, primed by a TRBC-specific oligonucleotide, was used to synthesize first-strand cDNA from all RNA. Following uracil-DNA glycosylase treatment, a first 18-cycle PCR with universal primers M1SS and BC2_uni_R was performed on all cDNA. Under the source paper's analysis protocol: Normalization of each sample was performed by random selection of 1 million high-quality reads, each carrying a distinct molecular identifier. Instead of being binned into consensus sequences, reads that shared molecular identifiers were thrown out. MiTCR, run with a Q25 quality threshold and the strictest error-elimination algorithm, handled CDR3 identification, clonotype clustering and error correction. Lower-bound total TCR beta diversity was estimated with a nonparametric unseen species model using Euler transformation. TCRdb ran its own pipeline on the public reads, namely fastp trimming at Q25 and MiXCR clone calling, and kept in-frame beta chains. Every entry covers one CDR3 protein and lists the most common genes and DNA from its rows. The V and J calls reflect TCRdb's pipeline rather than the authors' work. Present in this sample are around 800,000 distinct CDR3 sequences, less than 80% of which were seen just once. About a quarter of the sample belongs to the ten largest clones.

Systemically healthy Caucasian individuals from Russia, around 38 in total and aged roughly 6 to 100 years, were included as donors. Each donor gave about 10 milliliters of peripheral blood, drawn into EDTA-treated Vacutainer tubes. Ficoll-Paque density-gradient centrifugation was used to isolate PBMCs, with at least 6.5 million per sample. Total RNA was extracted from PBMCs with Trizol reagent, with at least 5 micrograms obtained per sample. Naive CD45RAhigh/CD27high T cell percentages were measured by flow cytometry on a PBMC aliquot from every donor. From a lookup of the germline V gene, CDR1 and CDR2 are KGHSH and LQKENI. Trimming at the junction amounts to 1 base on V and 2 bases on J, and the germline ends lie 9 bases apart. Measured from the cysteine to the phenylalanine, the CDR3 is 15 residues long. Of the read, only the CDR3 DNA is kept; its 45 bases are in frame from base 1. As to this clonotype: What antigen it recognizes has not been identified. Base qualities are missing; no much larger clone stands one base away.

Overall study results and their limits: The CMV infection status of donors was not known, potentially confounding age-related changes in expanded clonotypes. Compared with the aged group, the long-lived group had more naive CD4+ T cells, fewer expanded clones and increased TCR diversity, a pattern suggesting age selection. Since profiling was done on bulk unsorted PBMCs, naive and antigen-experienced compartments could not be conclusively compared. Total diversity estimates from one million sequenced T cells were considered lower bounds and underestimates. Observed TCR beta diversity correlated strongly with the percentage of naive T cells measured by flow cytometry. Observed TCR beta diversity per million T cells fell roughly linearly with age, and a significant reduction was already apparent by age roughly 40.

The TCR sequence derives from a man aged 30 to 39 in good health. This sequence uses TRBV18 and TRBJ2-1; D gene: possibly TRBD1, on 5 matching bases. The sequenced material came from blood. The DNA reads TGTGCCAGCTCACCACTGTCGGACACCTACAATGAGCAGTTCTTC. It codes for CASSPLSDTYNEQFF.